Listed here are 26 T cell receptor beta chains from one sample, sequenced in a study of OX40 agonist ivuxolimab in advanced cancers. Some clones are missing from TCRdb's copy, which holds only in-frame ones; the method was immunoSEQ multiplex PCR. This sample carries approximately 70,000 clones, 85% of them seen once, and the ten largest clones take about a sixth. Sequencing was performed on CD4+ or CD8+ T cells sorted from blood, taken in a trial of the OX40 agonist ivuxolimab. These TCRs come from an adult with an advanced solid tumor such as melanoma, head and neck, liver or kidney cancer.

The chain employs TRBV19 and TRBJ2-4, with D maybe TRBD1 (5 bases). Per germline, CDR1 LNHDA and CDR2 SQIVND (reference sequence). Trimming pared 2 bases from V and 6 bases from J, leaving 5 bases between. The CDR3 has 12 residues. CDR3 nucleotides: TGTGCCAGTAGTATAAGGGGAAACATTCAGTACTTC. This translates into CASSIRGNIQYF.

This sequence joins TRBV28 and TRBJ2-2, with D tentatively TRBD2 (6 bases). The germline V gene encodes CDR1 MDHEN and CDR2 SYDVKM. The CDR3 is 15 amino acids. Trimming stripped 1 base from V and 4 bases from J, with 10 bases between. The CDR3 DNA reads TGTGCCAGCAGTTTATCAATGGGGGGCACCGGGGAGCTGTTTTTT. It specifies CASSLSMGGTGELFF.

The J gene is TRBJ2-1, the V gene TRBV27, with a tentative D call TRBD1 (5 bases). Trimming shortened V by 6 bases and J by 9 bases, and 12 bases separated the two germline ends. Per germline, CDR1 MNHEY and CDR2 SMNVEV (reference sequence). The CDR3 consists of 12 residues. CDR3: CASRGVHIEQFF. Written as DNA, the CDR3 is TGTGCCAGCAGAGGGGTACACATTGAGCAGTTCTTC.

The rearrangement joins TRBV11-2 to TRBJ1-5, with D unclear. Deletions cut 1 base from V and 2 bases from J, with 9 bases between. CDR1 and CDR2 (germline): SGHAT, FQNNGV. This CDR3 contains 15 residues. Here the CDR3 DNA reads TGTGCCAGCAGCTTAGGAGGGATTGGCAATCAGCCCCAGCATTTT. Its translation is CASSLGGIGNQPQHF.

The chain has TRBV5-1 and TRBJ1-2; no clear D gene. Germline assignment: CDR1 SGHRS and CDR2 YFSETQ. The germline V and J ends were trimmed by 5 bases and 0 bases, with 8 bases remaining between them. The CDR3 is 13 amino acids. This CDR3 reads CASSDQANYGYTF. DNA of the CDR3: TGCGCCAGCAGTGATCAGGCTAACTATGGCTACACCTTC.

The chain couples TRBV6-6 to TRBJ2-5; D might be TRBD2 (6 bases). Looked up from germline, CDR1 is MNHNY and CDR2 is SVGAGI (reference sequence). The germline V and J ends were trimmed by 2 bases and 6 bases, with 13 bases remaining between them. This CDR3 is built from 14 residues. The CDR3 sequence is CASSYPFREKTQYF. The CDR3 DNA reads TGTGCCAGCAGTTACCCCTTCCGGGAGAAGACCCAGTACTTC.

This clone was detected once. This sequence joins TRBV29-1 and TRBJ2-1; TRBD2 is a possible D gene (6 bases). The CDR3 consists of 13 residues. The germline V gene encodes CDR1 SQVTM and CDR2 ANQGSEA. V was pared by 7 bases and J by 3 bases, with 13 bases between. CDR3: CSALSGNYNEQFF. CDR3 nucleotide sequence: TGCAGCGCCCTTAGCGGAAACTACAATGAGCAGTTCTTC.

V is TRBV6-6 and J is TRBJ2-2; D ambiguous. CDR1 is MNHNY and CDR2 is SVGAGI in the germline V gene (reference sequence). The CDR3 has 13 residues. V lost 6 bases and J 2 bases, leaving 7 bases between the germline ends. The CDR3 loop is CASSSVNTGELFF. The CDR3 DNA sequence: TGTGCCAGCAGCTCCGTAAACACCGGGGAGCTGTTTTTT.

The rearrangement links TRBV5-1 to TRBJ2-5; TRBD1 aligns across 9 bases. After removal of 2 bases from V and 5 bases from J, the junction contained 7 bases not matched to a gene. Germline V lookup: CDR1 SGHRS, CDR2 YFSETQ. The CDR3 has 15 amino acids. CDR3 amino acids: CASSLQQGAGETQYF. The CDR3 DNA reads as TGCGCCAGCAGCTTACAACAGGGGGCCGGGGAGACCCAGTACTTC.

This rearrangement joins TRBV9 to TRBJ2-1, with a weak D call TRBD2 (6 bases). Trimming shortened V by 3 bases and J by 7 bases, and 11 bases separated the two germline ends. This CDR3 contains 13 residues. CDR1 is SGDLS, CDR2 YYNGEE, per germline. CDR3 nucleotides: TGTGCCAGCAGCGCTGGAGGGCCGAATGAGCAGTTCTTC. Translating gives CASSAGGPNEQFF.

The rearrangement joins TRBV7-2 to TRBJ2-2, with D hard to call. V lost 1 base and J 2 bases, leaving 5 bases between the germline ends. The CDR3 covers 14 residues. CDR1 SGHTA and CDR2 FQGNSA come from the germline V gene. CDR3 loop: CASSLDLNTGELFF. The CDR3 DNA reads TGTGCCAGCAGCTTAGATCTAAACACCGGGGAGCTGTTTTTT.

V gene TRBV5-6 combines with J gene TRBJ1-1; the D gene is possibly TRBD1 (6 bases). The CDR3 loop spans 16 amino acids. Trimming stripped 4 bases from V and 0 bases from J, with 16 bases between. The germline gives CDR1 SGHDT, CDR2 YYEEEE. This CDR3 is CASSLGQKGLNTEAFF. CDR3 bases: TGTGCCAGCAGCCTTGGACAGAAGGGGTTGAACACTGAAGCTTTCTTT.

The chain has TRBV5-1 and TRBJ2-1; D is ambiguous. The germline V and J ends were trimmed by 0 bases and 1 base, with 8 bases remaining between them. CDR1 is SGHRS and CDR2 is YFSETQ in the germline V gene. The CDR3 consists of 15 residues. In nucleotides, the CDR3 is TGCGCCAGCAGCTTGGGGTCAGAATCCTACAATGAGCAGTTCTTC. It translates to CASSLGSESYNEQFF. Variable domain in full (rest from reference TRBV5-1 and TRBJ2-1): KAGVTQTPRYLIKTRGQQVTLSCSPISGHRSVSWYQQTPGQGLQFLFEYFSETQRNKGNFPGRFSGRQFSNSRSEMNVSTLELGDSALYLCASSLGSESYNEQFFGPGTRLTVL.

The DNA of the CDR3 is TGTGCCATCAAATTCGGCGGGACAGGGGGCGGGAATGAGCAGTTCTTC. This translates into CAIKFGGTGGGNEQFF. The chain recombines TRBV10-3 with TRBJ2-1; 12 positions agree with TRBD1. The CDR3 has 16 amino acids. The V gene end was trimmed by 7 bases and the J gene end by 7 bases; junction bases not matched to a gene: 11. The germline CDR1 and CDR2 sequences are ENHRY and SYGVKD.

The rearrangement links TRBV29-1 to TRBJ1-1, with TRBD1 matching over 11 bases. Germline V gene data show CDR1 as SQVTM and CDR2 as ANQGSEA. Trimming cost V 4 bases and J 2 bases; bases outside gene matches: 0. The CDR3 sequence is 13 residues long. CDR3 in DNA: TGCAGCGTTGGGACAGGGGGCAACACTGAAGCTTTCTTT. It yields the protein CSVGTGGNTEAFF. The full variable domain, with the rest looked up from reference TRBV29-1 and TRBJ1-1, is SAVISQKPSRDICQRGTSLTIQCQVDSQVTMMFWYRQQPGQSLTLIATANQGSEATYESGFVIDKFPISRPNLTFSTLTVSNMSPEDSSIYLCSVGTGGNTEAFFGQGTRLTVV.

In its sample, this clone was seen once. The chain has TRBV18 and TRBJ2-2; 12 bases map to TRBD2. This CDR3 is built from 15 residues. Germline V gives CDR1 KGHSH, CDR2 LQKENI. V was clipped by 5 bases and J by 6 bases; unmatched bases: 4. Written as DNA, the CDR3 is TGTGCCAGCTCAATCCGACTAGCGGGAGCCGGGGAGCTGTTTTTT. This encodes CASSIRLAGAGELFF.

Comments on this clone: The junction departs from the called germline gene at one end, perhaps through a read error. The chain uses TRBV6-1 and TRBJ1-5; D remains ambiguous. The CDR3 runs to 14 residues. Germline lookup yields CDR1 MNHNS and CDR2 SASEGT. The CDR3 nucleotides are TGTGCCAGCAGTGAAATTAGCAGCACTCAGCCCCAGCATTTT. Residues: CASSEISSTQPQHF.

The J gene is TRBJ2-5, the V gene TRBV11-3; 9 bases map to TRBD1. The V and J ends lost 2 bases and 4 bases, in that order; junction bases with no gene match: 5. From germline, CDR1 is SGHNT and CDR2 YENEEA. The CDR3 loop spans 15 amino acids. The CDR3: CASSLRGTGRETQYF. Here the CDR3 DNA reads TGTGCCAGCAGCTTACGCGGGACAGGGCGAGAGACCCAGTACTTC.

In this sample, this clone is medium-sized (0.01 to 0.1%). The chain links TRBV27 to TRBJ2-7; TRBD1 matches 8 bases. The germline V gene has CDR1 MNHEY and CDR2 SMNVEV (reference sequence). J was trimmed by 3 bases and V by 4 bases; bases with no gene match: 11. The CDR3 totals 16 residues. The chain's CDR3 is CASSSARQGPIYEQYF. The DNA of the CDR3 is TGTGCCAGCAGTTCAGCTCGACAGGGGCCCATCTACGAGCAGTACTTC.

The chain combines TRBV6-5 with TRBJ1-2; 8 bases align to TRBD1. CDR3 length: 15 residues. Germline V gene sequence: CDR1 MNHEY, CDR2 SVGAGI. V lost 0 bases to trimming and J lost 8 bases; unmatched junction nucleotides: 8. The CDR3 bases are TGTGCCAGCAGTTACTCGCTGAAGACAGGGGTAGGCTACACCTTC. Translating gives CASSYSLKTGVGYTF.

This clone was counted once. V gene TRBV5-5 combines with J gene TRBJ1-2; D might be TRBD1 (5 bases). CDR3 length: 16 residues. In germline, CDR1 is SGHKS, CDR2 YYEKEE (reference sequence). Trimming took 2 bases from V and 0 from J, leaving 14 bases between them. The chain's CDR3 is CASSLDGGYSNYGYTF. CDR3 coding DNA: TGTGCCAGCAGCTTAGACGGGGGATATTCTAACTATGGCTACACCTTC.

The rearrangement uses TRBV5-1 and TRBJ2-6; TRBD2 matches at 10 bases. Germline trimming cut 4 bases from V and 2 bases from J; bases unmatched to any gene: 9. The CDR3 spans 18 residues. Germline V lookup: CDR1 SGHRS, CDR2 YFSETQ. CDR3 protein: CASSKGTGTSAGANVLTF. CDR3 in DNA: TGCGCCAGCAGCAAAGGGACCGGGACTAGCGCTGGGGCCAACGTCCTGACTTTC.

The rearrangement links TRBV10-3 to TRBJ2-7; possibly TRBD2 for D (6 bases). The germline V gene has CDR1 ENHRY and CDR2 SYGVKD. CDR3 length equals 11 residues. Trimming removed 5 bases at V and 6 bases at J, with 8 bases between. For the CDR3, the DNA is TGTGCCATCAGTCCGGGAGCCGAGCAGTACTTC. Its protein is CAISPGAEQYF.

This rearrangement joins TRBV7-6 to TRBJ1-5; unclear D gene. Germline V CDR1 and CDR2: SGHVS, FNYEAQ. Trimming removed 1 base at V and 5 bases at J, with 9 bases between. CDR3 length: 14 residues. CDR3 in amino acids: CASSLGARDQPQHF. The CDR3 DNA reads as TGTGCCAGCAGCTTAGGAGCGAGAGATCAGCCCCAGCATTTT.

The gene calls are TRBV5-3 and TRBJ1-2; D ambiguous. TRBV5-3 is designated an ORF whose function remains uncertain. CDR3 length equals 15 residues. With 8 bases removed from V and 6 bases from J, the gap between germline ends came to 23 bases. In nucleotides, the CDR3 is TGTGCCAGCAGCCTAAAACTTGGAAGGACGGATGGCTACACCTTC. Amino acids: CASSLKLGRTDGYTF.

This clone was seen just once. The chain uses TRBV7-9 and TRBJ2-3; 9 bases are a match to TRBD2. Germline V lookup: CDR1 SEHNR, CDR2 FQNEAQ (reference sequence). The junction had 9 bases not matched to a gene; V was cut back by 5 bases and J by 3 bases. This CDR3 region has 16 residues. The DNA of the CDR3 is TGTGCCAGCAGCCTTTATAGCGGGAGATGGACAGATACGCAGTATTTT. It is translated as CASSLYSGRWTDTQYF.